This T cell receptor (beta chain) emerged from a study of low-dose radiotherapy and immunotherapy resistance in tumors. At the level of the study: Administration of intravenous cyclophosphamide at 200 mg/m2 took place every two weeks, one day before radiation and immunotherapy.

Alpha- and beta-chain coverage of first-strand cDNA came from TRAV- and TRBV-specific primers. TCRs were amplified for around 21 PCR cycles with a constant-region primer and V-primer adapter. TCRdb called the reads again in MiXCR, with one record for every CDR3 protein. This table has roughly 90,000 distinct CDR3 sequences, 20% appearing once. Described time point: after trial treatment. Described treatment: LDRT plus nivolumab, ipilimumab, low-dose cyclophosphamide and aspirin (RACIN trial). The V gene's germline CDR1 is SQVTM and CDR2 ANQGSEA. The CDR3 is made up of 13 amino acids. With 4 bases removed from V and 3 bases from J, the gap between germline ends came to 11 bases. Worth noting for this clonotype: A much larger clone lies a single base off, so this may be a read error.

The genes are TRBV29-1 and TRBJ2-3; the D call may be TRBD1 or TRBD2 (5 bases each). This receptor was taken from a female donor with ovarian cancer. The sample consisted of PBMCs, taken after low-dose radiotherapy plus immunotherapy. The CDR3 bases are TGCAGCGTTGTCGGCGAGGGGACAGATACGCAGTATTTT. Encoded protein: CSVVGEGTDTQYF.